The entry below gives a single TCR beta chain sequence along with its context. What it binds is not known. The sample comes from a study of cytomegalovirus exposure and HLA in healthy donors. The overall study: Later, an analysis reported that the 110 or so validation repertoires had used the same platform as the 500 to 750 first-cohort repertoires. General study points: In vitro data verified a few CMV-associated chains as specific for CMV antigens. Researchers counted approximately 160 TCR beta chains as cytomegalovirus-associated.

This CDR3 contains 15 residues. CDR1 and CDR2 (germline): SGDLS, YYNGEE. Losses at the gene ends were 0 bases for V and 4 bases for J; bases not matched to a gene: 4. Assay: immunoSEQ multiplex PCR; the TCRdb copy retains only in-frame clones and omits some. In the table there are roughly 150,000 clones, about 90% of which are singletons. The gene calls are TRBV9 and TRBJ2-1, with 7 bases matching TRBD1. The sample consisted of PBMCs. The clonotype originates from a man aged 18-30 years in good health and CMV-seropositive. The CDR3 sequence: CASSVAGDRYNEQFF. The CDR3 nucleotides are TGTGCCAGCAGCGTAGCTGGGGACAGATACAATGAGCAGTTCTTC.